This TCR beta chain was retrieved from a study of CD8 T cells in ankylosing spondylitis. Findings of the study overall: Existing reports had already noted some motif variants in reactive arthritis synovial fluid and blood. Significant enrichment of disease-linked clones was reported in matched ankylosing spondylitis synovial fluid. What seemed typical of ankylosing spondylitis blood was a TCR beta motif built from 7 or 8 highly homologous variants.

This clonotype was picked up many times. Antigen: not known. Preparation of TCR beta libraries was done by quantitative 5'-RACE with molecular barcodes. One entry per CDR3 protein results from TCRdb running MiXCR on the 5' RACE reads. Of roughly 700,000 distinct CDR3 sequences listed, 19% are singletons. V dropped 3 bases and J dropped 8 bases, with 19 bases sitting between them. The CDR3 sequence is 15 residues long. Germline-derived CDR1 and CDR2 are MNHNS and SASEGT. The sample was blood, either unsorted or a sorted T cell fraction (not recorded which). J is TRBJ1-1 and V is TRBV6-1, with D possibly TRBD1 on 5 matching bases. The source of this sequence is a male donor with ankylosing spondylitis. CDR3 amino acids: CASSEKMGSGAEAFF. DNA for the CDR3: TGTGCCAGCAGTGAGAAAATGGGTTCCGGGGCGGAAGCTTTCTTT.